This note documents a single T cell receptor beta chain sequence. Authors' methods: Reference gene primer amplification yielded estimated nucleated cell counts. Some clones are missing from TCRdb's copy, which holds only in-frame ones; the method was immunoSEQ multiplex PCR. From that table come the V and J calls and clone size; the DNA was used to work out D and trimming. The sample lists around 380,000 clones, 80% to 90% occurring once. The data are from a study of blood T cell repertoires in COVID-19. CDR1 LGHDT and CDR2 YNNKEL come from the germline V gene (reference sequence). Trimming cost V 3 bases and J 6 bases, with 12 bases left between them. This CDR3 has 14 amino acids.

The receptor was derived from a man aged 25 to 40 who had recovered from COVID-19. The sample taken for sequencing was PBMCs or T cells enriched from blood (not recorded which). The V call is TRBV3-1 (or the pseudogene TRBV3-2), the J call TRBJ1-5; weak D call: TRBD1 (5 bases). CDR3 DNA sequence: TGTGCCAGCAGCCAGAACCAGGGATTTCAGCCCCAGCATTTT. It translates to CASSQNQGFQPQHF.